These 4 T cell receptor beta chains share one sample of origin, sequenced in a study of T cell clonality in common variable immunodeficiency. Measured with immunoSEQ multiplex PCR; TCRdb has only the in-frame clones, and not every one. Altogether approximately 1,600 clones were found in the sample, and no singletons occur. Study-wide points: In common variable immunodeficiency, TCR beta chains reportedly carried fewer deletions and N-nucleotide insertions.

Their recognized antigens are unknown. Sequenced material: peripheral blood mononuclear cells. These receptors were obtained from a human donor with common variable immunodeficiency.

This clone was found a few times. The CDR3 extends 3 residues past the end of the read, so its final part is completed from the germline J gene. The V and J genes are TRBV7-8 and TRBJ2-3, with 8 bases aligning to TRBD2. Germline V gene data show CDR1 as SGHVS and CDR2 as FQNEAQ. V lost 5 bases, J lost 0 bases, and 7 bases stayed unmatched. The CDR3 consists of 16 residues. Here the CDR3 reads CASSDFSGVSTDTQYF. CDR3 DNA, as far as it was read: TGTGCCAGCAGCGATTTTAGCGGGGTTAGCACAGATACG.

Sample share makes this clone medium-sized. The read ends 3 residues before the CDR3 terminus; that terminus is restored from the germline J gene. The J gene is TRBJ2-1, the V gene TRBV30; 8 bases are a match to TRBD2. V lost 0 bases and J lost 9; bases outside the gene matches: 7. The CDR3 loop spans 14 amino acids. Germline CDR1 and CDR2: GTSNPN and SVGIG (reference sequence). CDR3 bases read: TGTGCCTGGAGTGTACGGGGGGGTGGGGGTGAG. It specifies CAWSVRGGGGE. The whole CDR3 sequence reads CAWSVRGGGGEQFF. Filled out from reference TRBV30 and TRBJ2-1, the complete variable domain reads SQTIHQWPATLVQPVGSPLSLECTVEGTSNPNLYWYRQAAGRGLQLLFYSVGIGQISSEVPQNLSASRPQDRQFILSSKKLLLSDSGFYLCAWSVRGGGGEQFFGPGTRLTVL.

This clone was seen a few times. The CDR3 is cut off 3 residues early in the read; its end comes from the germline J gene. This chain uses TRBV7-9 with TRBJ2-1; tentative D call: TRBD2 (5 bases). The CDR3 is 13 amino acids. Germline V gene sequence: CDR1 SEHNR, CDR2 FQNEAQ (reference sequence). The ends were cut back, 1 base at V and 9 bases at J, with 10 bases in the middle. The CDR3 bases that were read are TGTGCCAGCAGCTTAGAGGCTAGCAGTGAG. It encodes CASSLEASSE. The whole CDR3 is CASSLEASSEQFF.

This clone is deemed medium-sized. The read is 3 residues too short to cover the CDR3 end, so that end is filled in from the germline J gene. This sequence joins TRBV4-2 and TRBJ1-4, with 9 positions matching TRBD1. V was pared by 4 bases and J by 6 bases, with 12 bases of the junction left unmatched. From germline, CDR1 is LGHNA and CDR2 YNFKEQ. The CDR3 loop spans 17 amino acids. CDR3 amino acids: CASSPRGQGLEYEKLFF. The CDR3 bases that were read are TGTGCCAGCAGCCCCAGGGGACAGGGTTTGGAGTATGAAAAA.